This TCR beta chain was profiled in a study of T cell responses to AZD1222 COVID-19 vaccine. Generated by immunoSEQ multiplex PCR, the TCRdb table keeps only in-frame clones and is missing some. The sample shows more than 80,000 clones, 88% of them seen only once. Unmatched junction bases numbered 3, after V lost 6 bases and J lost 3 bases. The CDR3 sequence is 14 residues long. Germline V CDR1 and CDR2: KGHDR, SFDVKD. Notes on this clone: Its antigen is as yet unknown.

Study results and limitations: With two AZD1222 doses given, Spike-specific TCR breadth and depth both rose. Researchers report vaccine-associated CD4 TCRs spanning spike, with dominance at 160-218 and 743-854.

The rearrangement joins TRBV24-1 to TRBJ2-3; the match to TRBD1 covers 9 bases. This specimen was peripheral blood, taken on day 0 of AZD1222 vaccination. This sequence was found in an adult in good health. DNA for the CDR3: TGTGCCACCAGTATAGGACAGGGGACAGATACGCAGTATTTT. Translation: CATSIGQGTDTQYF.